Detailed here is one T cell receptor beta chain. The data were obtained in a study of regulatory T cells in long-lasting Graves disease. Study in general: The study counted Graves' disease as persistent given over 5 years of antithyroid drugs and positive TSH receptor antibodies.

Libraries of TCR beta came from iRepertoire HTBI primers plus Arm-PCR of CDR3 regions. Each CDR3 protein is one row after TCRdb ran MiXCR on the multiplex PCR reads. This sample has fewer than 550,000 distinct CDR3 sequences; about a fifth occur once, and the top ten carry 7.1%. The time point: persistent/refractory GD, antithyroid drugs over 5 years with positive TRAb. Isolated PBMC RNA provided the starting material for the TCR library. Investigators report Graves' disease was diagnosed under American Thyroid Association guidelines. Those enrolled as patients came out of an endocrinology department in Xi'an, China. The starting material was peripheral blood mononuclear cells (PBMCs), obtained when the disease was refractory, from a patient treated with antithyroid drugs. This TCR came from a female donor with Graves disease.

CDR3 sequence reads: CASSPGQYNSPLHF. In DNA form, the CDR3 reads TGTGCCAGCAGCCCGGGACAGTATAATTCACCCCTCCACTTT. The chain couples TRBV11-2 to TRBJ1-6; TRBD1 aligns across 7 bases. Trimming cost V 5 bases and J 4 bases; bases outside gene matches: 2. Germline assignment: CDR1 SGHAT and CDR2 FQNNGV. The CDR3 runs to 14 residues.